This T cell receptor beta chain was captured in a study of shared clonotypes between healthy human individuals. Study outcomes and limitations: Generally, naive subsets came out with larger estimated richness than memory subsets.

Replicate PCRs run on sorted subsets employed 150 to 250 ng DNA, 30,000 to 35,000 T cell genomes. Clones were read by immunoSEQ multiplex PCR, and TCRdb kept only the in-frame ones, dropping some. The sample lists about 1.5 million clones; under 99% were seen once. The CDR3 extends over 13 amino acids. CDR1 and CDR2 (germline): KGHSH, LQKENI. V was clipped by 3 bases and J by 7 bases; unmatched bases: 5. Comment on this clone: Its antigen is unknown.

The chain combines TRBV18 with TRBJ1-2; 7 bases align to TRBD1. The sequence came from a man aged 25-40 years in good health. The source material was naive CD4+ T cells sorted from blood. Subset of the sample: CD45RA+ positively selected. CDR3 coding DNA: TGTGCCAGCTCACCTCAGGGGGTCACTGGCTACACCTTC. The encoded protein is CASSPQGVTGYTF.